This is a list of T cell receptor beta chains from one sample in a study of T cells after yellow fever vaccination. Using its own MiXCR run on the 5' RACE reads, TCRdb lists one record per CDR3 protein. Of a few hundred thousand distinct CDR3 sequences listed, around 7% are singletons. The source was PBMCs, collected roughly 46 days after the first yellow fever vaccination. The receptors stem from a man aged 18 to 29 who received the YFV17D yellow fever vaccine. The CDR3 runs from the conserved cysteine through the conserved F or W. The D gene is left open where the match is weak. Not every row has a clone size; where given, it reads once, few, many or a size class.

V	J	size	D	DNA	CDR3
TRBV4-2	TRBJ2-3	few	TRBD2	TGTGCCAGCAGCCGGGGCCGGGGGGGGCCAGATACGCAGTATTTT	CASSRGRGGPDTQYF
TRBV29-1	TRBJ2-7	NA	TRBD1	TGCAGCGCCTGGGGGGGACAGGGGGACGAGCAGTACTTC	CSAWGGQGDEQYF
TRBV9	TRBJ2-2	few	NA	TGTGCCAGCAGCGAGCCGGGCTCGGGGGCCACCGGGGAGCTGTTTTTT	CASSEPGSGATGELFF
TRBV7-2	TRBJ2-3	NA	NA	TGTGCCAGCAGCTTATTAACGGGGGGCATCACAGATACGCAGTATTTT	CASSLLTGGITDTQYF
TRBV7-9	TRBJ2-1	few	NA	TGTGCCAGCAGCTCCTTGCGGGGAAGAGGTGGTGAGCAGTTCTTC	CASSSLRGRGGEQFF
TRBV12-3/TRBV12-4	TRBJ2-1	NA	NA	TGTGCCAGCAGTTTAGCGTCCACGAGTGAGCAGTTCTTC	CASSLASTSEQFF
TRBV12-3/TRBV12-4	TRBJ1-1	few	NA	TGTGCCAGCAGCTTACCCTCGGGGGTAGCCACTGAAGCTTTCTTT	CASSLPSGVATEAFF
TRBV5-4	TRBJ2-1	NA	NA	TGTGCCAGCAGCTTTGGGGGAGGGGGTTCCTACAATGAGCAGTTCTTC	CASSFGGGGSYNEQFF
TRBV7-2	TRBJ2-5	few	TRBD2	TGTGCCAGCAGCTTAGTCGCTAGCGGGGGCCTCGGGGCCCAGTACTTC	CASSLVASGGLGAQYF
TRBV7-7	TRBJ2-1	NA	NA	TGTGCTAGCAGCTTAGGAGAAGGGGGGTCCTACAATGAGCAGTTCTTC	CASSLGEGGSYNEQFF
TRBV4-3	TRBJ2-2	few	NA	TGCGCCAGCAGCCAAGGGGCACAGGGCACCGGGGAGCTGTTTTTT	CASSQGAQGTGELFF
TRBV29-1	TRBJ1-1	NA	NA	TGCAGCGTTGAGCCGGCGGCAGCTTTCTTT	CSVEPAAAFF
TRBV12-3/TRBV12-4	TRBJ2-3	many	TRBD2	TGTGCCAGCAGTTATCGCGGGGGGTACATAGATACGCAGTATTTT	CASSYRGGYIDTQYF
TRBV7-2	TRBJ1-3	many	NA	TGTGCCAGCAGCACCAGGGGCTCGGGAAACACCATATATTTT	CASSTRGSGNTIYF
TRBV29-1	TRBJ2-1	few	TRBD2	TGCAGCGTTGAGCTGGGACTAGCGGGGCGTCACAATGAGCAGTTCTTC	CSVELGLAGRHNEQFF
TRBV29-1	TRBJ1-4	NA	NA	TGCAGCGTTGAAGACCGAAGGGGGGAAAAACTGTTTTTT	CSVEDRRGEKLFF
TRBV25-1	TRBJ2-5	NA	TRBD2	TGTGCCAGCAGTGATAGCGGGAATAGGCAAGAGACCCAGTACTTC	CASSDSGNRQETQYF
TRBV5-1	TRBJ1-1	many	NA	TGCGCCAGCGCTGCCCTGGGGAACACTGAAGCTTTCTTT	CASAALGNTEAFF
TRBV14	TRBJ2-2	NA	NA	TGTGCCAGCAGCCAAGAAATACGCGGTGCAGGTACCGGGGAGCTGTTTTTT	CASSQEIRGAGTGELFF
TRBV20-1	TRBJ1-1	few	NA	TGCAGTGCTAGAGATAGGAGCAGGGGAGCTGAAGCTTTCTTT	CSARDRSRGAEAFF
TRBV18	TRBJ2-3	NA	TRBD1	TGTGCCAGCTCGACGACAGGGGGCGCAGATACGCAGTATTTT	CASSTTGGADTQYF
TRBV5-8	TRBJ2-3	few	NA	TGTGCCAGCAGCTGGCGGGGAACGAGCACAGATACGCAGTATTTT	CASSWRGTSTDTQYF
TRBV5-1	TRBJ2-3	many	NA	TGCGCCAGCAGCTTGGAAGGACAGTTCACAGATACGCAGTATTTT	CASSLEGQFTDTQYF
TRBV7-2	TRBJ2-3	NA	TRBD2	TGTGCCAGCAGCCCCCTCGGGGGGGGGGCAGATACGCAGTATTTT	CASSPLGGGADTQYF
TRBV9	TRBJ1-6	few	NA	TGTGCCAGCAGGGCAGGGAATTCACCCCTCCACTTT	CASRAGNSPLHF
TRBV9	TRBJ2-1	few	TRBD2	TGTGCCAGCAGCGGGGGAACTAGCGGGGTGTACAATGAGCAGTTCTTC	CASSGGTSGVYNEQFF
TRBV6-5	TRBJ2-3	few	TRBD2	TGTGCCAGCAGTACTCTAGCGGGGGGCTCACAGTATTTT	CASSTLAGGSQYF